This T cell receptor beta chain came from a study of blood T cell repertoires in COVID-19. Study as a whole: Samples taken during acute and convalescent COVID-19 were collected in the United States, Italy and Spain. PBMCs, B-cell-depleted T cells, or T cells were the source of the cDNA or gDNA that made up the material.

Per the authors' pipeline: Amplification of reference gene primers provided the estimated nucleated cell counts. Sequenced by immunoSEQ multiplex PCR; TCRdb stores in-frame clones only, minus some. That table furnishes V, J and clone size, whereas the DNA furnished D and trimming. Among 200,000 to 250,000 clones, roughly 85% were seen once, and the ten largest hold more than 2%. Trimming at V came to 1 base and at J to 4 bases, leaving 8 bases not matched to a gene. The CDR3 is 17 residues long. Germline V lookup: CDR1 SGHVS, CDR2 FQNEAQ. Recruited during active infection, patients (from Seattle) were subsequently followed longitudinally.

The chain links TRBV7-8 to TRBJ2-3; 10 nucleotides agree with TRBD2. This TCR derives from a woman in her sixties or seventies with COVID-19, enrolled during active disease. What was sequenced was peripheral blood. CDR3 in amino acids: CASSLEGAGGPSDTQYF. The CDR3 DNA reads as TGTGCCAGCAGCTTAGAGGGAGCGGGGGGGCCTTCAGATACGCAGTATTTT.